This T cell receptor beta chain came from a study of Tregs in tolerant kidney transplant recipients. Looking at the study overall: Related graft donors supplied nonmyeloablative bone marrow transplants, and mixed chimerism was transient.

Regarding the study as a whole: Tregs expanded with activated donor B cells seemed most donor-specific. Nucleotide sequences could not be compared across some patients' samples due to primer changes.

Unstimulated Tregs (CD4+CD25+CD127-) and CD4+CD25- non-Tregs were sorted from PBMCs. Clones were sequenced by immunoSEQ multiplex PCR, and TCRdb holds only the in-frame ones, with some missing. This repertoire includes roughly 50,000 clones. CDR1 is SGHDT, CDR2 YYEEEE, per germline. Trimming pared 1 base from V and 5 bases from J, leaving 15 bases between. The CDR3 loop spans 15 amino acids. As regards this clone: Its specificity is not known. The DNA ends 3 residues before the CDR3 does, and the rest of the CDR3 is filled in from the germline J gene.

The source is a human donor who received a combined kidney and bone marrow transplant. V and J are TRBV5-6 and TRBJ1-1; perhaps TRBD1 as D (5 bases). Here the sequenced sample was CD4+ T cells from blood, taken before the transplant. The part of the CDR3 DNA that was read is TGTGCCAGCAGCTTGTTCTCGCAGGGAGGAACTGAA. Translation gives CASSLFSQGGTE. The full CDR3 sequence reads CASSLFSQGGTEAFF.